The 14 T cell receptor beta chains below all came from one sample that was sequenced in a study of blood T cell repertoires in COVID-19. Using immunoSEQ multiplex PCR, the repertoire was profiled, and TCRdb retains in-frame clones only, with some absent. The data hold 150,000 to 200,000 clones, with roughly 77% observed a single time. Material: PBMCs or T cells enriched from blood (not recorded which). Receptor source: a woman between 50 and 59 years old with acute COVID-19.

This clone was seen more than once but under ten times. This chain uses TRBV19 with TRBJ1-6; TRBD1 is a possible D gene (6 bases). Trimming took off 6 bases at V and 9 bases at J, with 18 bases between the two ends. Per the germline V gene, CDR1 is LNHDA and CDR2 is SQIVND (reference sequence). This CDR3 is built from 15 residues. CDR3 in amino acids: CASSPQGQGFSPLHF. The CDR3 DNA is TGTGCCAGTAGCCCTCAGGGCCAGGGGTTTTCACCCCTCCACTTT.

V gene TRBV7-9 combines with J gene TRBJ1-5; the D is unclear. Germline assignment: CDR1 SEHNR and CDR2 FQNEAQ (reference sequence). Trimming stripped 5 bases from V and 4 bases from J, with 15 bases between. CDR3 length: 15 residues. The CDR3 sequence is CASSPRGSENQPQHF. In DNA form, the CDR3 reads TGTGCCAGCAGCCCACGAGGGTCTGAGAATCAGCCCCAGCATTTT.

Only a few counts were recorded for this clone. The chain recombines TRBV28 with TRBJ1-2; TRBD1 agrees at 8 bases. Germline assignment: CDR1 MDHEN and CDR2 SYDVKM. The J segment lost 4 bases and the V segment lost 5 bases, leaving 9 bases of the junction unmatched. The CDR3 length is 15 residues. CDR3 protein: CASSPQGGTFYGYTF. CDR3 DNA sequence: TGTGCCAGCAGTCCACAGGGGGGGACTTTCTATGGCTACACCTTC.

Here the CDR3 DNA reads TGTGCCAGCAGCCCGGCCCCGGGGAAGGGAGAAAAACTGTTTTTT. This translates into CASSPAPGKGEKLFF. V is TRBV7-9 and J is TRBJ1-4; no firm D call. Trimming removed 5 bases at V and 8 bases at J, with 18 bases between. Germline V gene lookup returns CDR1 SEHNR and CDR2 FQNEAQ (reference sequence). CDR3 length: 15 amino acids.

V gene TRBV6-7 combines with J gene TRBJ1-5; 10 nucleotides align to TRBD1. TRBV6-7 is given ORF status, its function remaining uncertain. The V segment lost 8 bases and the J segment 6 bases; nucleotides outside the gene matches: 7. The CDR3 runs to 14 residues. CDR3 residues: CASGGQGVSQPQHF. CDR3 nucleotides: TGTGCCAGCGGTGGACAGGGGGTTAGTCAGCCCCAGCATTTT.

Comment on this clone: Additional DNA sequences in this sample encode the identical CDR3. The CDR3 region is CASSPSGGNQPQHF. The CDR3 region has the DNA TGTGCCAGCTCACCAAGTGGAGGCAATCAGCCCCAGCATTTT. The V gene is TRBV18, the J gene TRBJ1-5; D remains unclear. Trimming cost V 2 bases and J 2 bases, with 7 bases left between them. The CDR3 runs to 14 residues. Germline CDR1 reads KGHSH; CDR2 reads LQKENI.

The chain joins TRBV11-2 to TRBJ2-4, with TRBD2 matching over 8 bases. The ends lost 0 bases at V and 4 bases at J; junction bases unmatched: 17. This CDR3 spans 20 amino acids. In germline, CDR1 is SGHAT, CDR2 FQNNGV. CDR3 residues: CASSLDHLISERGTKNIQYF. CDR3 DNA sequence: TGTGCCAGCAGCTTAGACCATCTAATCTCCGAGCGGGGGACTAAAAACATTCAGTACTTC. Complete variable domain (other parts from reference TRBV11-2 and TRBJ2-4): EAGVAQSPRYKIIEKRQSVAFWCNPISGHATLYWYQQILGQGPKLLIQFQNNGVVDDSQLPKDRFSAERLKGVDSTLKIQPAKLEDSAVYLCASSLDHLISERGTKNIQYFGAGTRLSVL.

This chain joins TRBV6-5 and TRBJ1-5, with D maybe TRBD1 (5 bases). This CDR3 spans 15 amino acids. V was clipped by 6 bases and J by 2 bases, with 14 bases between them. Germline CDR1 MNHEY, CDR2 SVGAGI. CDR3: CASSWTAGRNQPQHF. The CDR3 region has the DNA TGTGCCAGCAGCTGGACGGCAGGGCGCAATCAGCCCCAGCATTTT.

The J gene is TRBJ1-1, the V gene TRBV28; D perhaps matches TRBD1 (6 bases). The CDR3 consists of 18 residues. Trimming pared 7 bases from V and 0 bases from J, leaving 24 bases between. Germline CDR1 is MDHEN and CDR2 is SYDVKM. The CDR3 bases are TGTGCCAGCACCTCCCCTTATAACGACAGGTTCATGAACACTGAAGCTTTCTTT. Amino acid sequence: CASTSPYNDRFMNTEAFF.

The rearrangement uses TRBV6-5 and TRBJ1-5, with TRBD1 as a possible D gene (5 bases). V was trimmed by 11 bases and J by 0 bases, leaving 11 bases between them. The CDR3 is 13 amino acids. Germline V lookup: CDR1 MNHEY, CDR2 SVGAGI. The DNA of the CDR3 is TGTGCCGTACAGGTTCCTAGCAATCAGCCCCAGCATTTT. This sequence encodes CAVQVPSNQPQHF.

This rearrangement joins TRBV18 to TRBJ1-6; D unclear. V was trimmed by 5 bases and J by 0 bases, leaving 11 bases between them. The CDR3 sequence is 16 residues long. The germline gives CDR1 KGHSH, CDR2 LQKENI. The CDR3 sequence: CASSSNPSSYNSPLHF. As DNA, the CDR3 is TGTGCCAGCTCATCCAACCCGAGCTCCTATAATTCACCCCTCCACTTT.

CDR3 in DNA: TGTGCCACCCAAATTCTTAACAGGGGGCTGGGTGACGAGCAGTACGTC. This codes for CATQILNRGLGDEQYV. The rearrangement uses TRBV24-1 and TRBJ2-7, with 9 nucleotides matching TRBD1. The V gene's germline CDR1 is KGHDR and CDR2 SFDVKD. The CDR3 contains 16 residues. The V and J ends lost 9 bases and 5 bases, in that order; junction bases with no gene match: 16.

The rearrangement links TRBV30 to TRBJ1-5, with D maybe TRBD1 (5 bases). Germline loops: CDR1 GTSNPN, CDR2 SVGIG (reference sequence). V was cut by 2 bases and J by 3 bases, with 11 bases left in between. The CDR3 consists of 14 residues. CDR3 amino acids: CAWSTGQPNQPQHF. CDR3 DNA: TGTGCCTGGAGTACCGGACAACCCAATCAGCCCCAGCATTTT.

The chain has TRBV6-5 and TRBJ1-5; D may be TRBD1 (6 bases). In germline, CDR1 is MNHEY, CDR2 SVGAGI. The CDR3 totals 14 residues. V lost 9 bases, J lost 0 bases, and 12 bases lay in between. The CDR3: CASAQGNSNQPQHF. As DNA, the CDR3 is TGTGCCAGTGCACAGGGAAATAGCAATCAGCCCCAGCATTTT.